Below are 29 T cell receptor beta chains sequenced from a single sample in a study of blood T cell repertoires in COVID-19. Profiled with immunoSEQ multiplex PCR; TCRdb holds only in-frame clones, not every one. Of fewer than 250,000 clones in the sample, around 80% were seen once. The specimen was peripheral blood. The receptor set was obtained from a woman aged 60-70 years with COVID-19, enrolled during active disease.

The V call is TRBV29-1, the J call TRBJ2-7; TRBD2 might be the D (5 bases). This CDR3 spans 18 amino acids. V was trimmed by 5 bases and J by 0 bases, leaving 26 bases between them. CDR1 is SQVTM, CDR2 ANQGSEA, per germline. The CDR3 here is CSVLSSSWTGSSSYEQYF. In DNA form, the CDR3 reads TGCAGCGTTTTAAGCTCATCATGGACGGGGAGCAGCTCCTACGAGCAGTACTTC.

For the CDR3, the DNA is TGTGCCAGCAGCCCGCGGGACAGGGGGCTCGAGCAGTACTTC. Encoded protein: CASSPRDRGLEQYF. The chain carries TRBV9 and TRBJ2-7; 12 bases are a match to TRBD1. The CDR3 contains 14 residues. With V trimmed by 4 bases and J by 6 bases, 5 bases remained unmatched. Germline V gene lookup returns CDR1 SGDLS and CDR2 YYNGEE.

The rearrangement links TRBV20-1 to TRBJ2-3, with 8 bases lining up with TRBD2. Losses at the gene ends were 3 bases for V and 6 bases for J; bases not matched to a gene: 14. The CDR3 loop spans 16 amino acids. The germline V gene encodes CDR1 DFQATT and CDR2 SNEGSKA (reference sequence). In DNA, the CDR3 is TGCAGTGCTAGTCAATCTATAGCGGGAATACGGGATACGCAGTATTTT. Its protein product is CSASQSIAGIRDTQYF.

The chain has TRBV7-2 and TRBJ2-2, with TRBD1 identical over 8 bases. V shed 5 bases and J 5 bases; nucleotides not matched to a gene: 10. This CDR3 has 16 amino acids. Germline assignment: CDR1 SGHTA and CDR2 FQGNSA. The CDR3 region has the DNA TGTGCCAGCAGCCGCGCAGGGGGCGGGATAACCGGGGAGCTGTTTTTT. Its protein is CASSRAGGGITGELFF.

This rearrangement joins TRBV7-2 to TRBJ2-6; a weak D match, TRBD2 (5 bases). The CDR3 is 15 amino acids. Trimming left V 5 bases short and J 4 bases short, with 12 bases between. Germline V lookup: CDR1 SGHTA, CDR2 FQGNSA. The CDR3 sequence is CASSAGEGGANVLTF. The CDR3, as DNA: TGTGCCAGCAGCGCCGGAGAGGGAGGGGCCAACGTCCTGACTTTC.

The CDR3 loop reads CASSSLAGRTGELFF. The CDR3 nucleotides are TGTGCCAGCAGTTCACTAGCGGGAAGAACCGGGGAGCTGTTTTTT. V gene TRBV6-2 or TRBV6-3 combines with J gene TRBJ2-2; 10 bases map to TRBD2. Trimming took 4 bases from V and 5 from J; bases not matched to a gene: 4. The germline V gene has CDR1 MNHEY and CDR2 SVGEGT. The CDR3 is 15 residues long.

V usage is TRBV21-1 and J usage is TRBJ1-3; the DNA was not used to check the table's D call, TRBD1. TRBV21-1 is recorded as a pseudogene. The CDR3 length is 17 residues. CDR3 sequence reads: CASSKKGRDRVGNTIYF. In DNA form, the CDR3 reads TGTGCCAGCAGCAAAAAGGGGCGGGACAGGGTAGGAAACACCATATATTTT.

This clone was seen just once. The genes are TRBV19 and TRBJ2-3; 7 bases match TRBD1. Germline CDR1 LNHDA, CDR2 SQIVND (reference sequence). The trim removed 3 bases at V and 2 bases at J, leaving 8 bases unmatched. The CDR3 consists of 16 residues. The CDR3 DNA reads TGTGCCAGTAGTATGACGTCGACAGGGCTCACAGATACGCAGTATTTT. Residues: CASSMTSTGLTDTQYF.

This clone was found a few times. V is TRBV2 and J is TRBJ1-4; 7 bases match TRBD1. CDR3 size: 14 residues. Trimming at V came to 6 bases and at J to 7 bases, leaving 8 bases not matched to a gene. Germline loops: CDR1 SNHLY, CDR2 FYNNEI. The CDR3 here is CASREGTVPEKLFF. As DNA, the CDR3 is TGTGCCAGCAGGGAGGGGACAGTCCCTGAAAAACTGTTTTTT.

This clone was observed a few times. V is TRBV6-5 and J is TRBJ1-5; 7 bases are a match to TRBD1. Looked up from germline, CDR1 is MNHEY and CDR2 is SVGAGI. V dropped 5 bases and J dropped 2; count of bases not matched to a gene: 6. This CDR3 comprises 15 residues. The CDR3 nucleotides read TGTGCCAGCAGTCTAGACAGGGCCGGCAATCAGCCCCAGCATTTT. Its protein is CASSLDRAGNQPQHF.

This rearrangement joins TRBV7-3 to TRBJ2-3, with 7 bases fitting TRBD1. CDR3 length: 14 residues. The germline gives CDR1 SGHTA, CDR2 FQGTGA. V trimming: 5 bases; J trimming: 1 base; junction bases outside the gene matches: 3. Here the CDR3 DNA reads TGTGCCAGCAGCAACCAGGGGGGCACAGATACGCAGTATTTT. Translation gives CASSNQGGTDTQYF.

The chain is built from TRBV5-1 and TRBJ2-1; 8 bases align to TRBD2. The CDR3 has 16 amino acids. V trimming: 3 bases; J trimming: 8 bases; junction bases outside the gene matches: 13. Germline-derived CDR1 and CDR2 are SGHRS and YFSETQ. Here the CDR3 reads CASSSVTSGGGDEQFF. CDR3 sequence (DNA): TGCGCCAGCAGCTCCGTAACTAGCGGAGGCGGGGATGAGCAGTTCTTC.

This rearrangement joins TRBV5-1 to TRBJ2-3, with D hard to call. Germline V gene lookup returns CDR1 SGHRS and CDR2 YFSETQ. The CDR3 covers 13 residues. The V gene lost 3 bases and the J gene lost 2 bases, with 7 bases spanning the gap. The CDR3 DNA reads TGCGCCAGCAGCTCTCGCGTCACAGATACGCAGTATTTT. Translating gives CASSSRVTDTQYF.

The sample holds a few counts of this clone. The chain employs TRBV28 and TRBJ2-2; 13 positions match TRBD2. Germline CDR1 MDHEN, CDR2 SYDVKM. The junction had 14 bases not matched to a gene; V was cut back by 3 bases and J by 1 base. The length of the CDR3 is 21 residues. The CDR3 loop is CASSFLGLAGRPEGNTGELFF. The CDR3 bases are TGTGCCAGCAGTTTCCTGGGACTAGCGGGACGCCCCGAGGGGAACACCGGGGAGCTGTTTTTT. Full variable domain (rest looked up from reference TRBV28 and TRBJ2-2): DVKVTQSSRYLVKRTGEKVFLECVQDMDHENMFWYRQDPGLGLRLIYFSYDVKMKEKGDIPEGYSVSREKKERFSLILESASTNQTSMYLCASSFLGLAGRPEGNTGELFFGEGSRLTVL.

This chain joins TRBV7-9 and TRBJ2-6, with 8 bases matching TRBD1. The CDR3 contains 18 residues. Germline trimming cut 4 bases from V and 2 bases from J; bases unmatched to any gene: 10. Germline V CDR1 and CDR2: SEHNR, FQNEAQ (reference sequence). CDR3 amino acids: CASSSPGQVFAGANVLTF. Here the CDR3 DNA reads TGTGCCAGCAGCTCTCCGGGACAGGTGTTCGCTGGGGCCAACGTCCTGACTTTC.

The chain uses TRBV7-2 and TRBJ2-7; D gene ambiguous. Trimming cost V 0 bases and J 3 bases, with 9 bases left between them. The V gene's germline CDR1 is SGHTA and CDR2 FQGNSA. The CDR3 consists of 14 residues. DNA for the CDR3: TGTGCCAGCAGCTTAGCTGCAGGTAACTACGAGCAGTACGTC. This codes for CASSLAAGNYEQYV.

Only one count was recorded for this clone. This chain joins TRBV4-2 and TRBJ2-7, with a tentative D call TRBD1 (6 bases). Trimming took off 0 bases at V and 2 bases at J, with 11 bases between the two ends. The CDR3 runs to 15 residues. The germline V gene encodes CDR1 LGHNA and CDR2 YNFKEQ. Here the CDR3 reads CASSQDWGQPYEQYF. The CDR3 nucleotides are TGTGCCAGCAGCCAAGATTGGGGGCAACCCTACGAGCAGTACTTC.

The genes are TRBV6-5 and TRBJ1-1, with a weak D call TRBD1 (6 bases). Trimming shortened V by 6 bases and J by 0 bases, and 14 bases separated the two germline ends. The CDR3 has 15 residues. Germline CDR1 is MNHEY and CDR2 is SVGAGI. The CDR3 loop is CASRKGGDLNTEAFF. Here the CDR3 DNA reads TGTGCCAGCAGAAAAGGGGGGGATTTGAACACTGAAGCTTTCTTT.

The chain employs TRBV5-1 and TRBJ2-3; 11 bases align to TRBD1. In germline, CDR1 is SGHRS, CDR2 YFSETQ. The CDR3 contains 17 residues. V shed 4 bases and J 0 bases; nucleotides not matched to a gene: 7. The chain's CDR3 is CASSITGTGGSTDTQYF. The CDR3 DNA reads TGCGCCAGCAGCATAACCGGGACAGGGGGGAGCACAGATACGCAGTATTTT.

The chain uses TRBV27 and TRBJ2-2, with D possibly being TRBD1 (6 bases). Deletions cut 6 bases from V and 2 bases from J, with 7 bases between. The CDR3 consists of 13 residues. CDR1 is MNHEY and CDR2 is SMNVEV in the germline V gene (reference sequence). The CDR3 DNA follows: TGTGCCAGCAGACAGGGTAACACCGGGGAGCTGTTTTTT. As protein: CASRQGNTGELFF.

In DNA, the CDR3 is TGTGCCAGCAGCCAGGCGTCCTATCAGGTAGATACGCAGTATTTT. Amino acids: CASSQASYQVDTQYF. V usage is TRBV4-2 and J usage is TRBJ2-3, with D unclear. The V gene's germline CDR1 is LGHNA and CDR2 YNFKEQ. V lost 3 bases and J 5 bases, leaving 15 bases between the germline ends. The CDR3 has 15 residues.

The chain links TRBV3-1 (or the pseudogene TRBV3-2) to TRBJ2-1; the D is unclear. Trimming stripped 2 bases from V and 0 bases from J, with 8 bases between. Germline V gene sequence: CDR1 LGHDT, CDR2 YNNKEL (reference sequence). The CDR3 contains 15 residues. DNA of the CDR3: TGTGCCAGCAGCCAAATACGGAGCTCCTACAATGAGCAGTTCTTC. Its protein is CASSQIRSSYNEQFF.

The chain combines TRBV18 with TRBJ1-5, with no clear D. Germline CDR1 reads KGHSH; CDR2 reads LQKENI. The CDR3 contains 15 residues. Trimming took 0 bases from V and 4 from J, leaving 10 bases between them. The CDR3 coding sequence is TGTGCCAGCTCACCACCCTCGAGCGGAAATCAGCCCCAGCATTTT. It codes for CASSPPSSGNQPQHF.

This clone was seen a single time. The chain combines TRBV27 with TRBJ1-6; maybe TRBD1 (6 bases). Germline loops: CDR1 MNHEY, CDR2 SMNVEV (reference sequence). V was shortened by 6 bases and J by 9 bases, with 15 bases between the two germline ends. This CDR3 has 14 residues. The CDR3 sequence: CASRYRVETSPLHF. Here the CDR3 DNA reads TGTGCCAGCAGGTACAGGGTCGAGACTTCACCCCTCCACTTT.

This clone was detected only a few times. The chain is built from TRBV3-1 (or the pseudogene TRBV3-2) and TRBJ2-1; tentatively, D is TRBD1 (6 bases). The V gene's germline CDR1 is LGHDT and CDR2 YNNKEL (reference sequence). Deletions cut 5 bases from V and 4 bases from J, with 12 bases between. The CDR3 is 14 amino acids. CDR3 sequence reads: CASSSRDKYNEQFF. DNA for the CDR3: TGTGCCAGCAGCAGCCGGGACAAATACAATGAGCAGTTCTTC.

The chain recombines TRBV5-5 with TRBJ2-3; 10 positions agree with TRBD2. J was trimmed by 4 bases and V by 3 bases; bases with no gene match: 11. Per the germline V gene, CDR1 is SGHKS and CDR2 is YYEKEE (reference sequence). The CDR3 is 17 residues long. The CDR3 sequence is CASSSPTSGIIADTQYF. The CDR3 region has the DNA TGTGCCAGCAGCTCTCCAACTAGCGGGATTATCGCAGATACGCAGTATTTT.

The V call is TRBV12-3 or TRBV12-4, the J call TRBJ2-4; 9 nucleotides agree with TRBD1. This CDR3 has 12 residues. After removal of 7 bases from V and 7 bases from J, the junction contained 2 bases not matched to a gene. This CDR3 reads CASTGTGNIQYF. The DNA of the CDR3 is TGTGCCAGCACCGGGACAGGGAACATTCAGTACTTC.

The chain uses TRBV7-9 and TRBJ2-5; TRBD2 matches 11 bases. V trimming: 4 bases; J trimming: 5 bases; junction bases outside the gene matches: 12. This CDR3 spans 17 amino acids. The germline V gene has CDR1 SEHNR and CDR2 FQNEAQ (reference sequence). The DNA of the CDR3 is TGTGCCAGCAGCTCAGGACTAGCGGGTTACCAAAGGGAGACCCAGTACTTC. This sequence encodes CASSSGLAGYQRETQYF.

CDR3 bases: TGTGCCAGCAGTTACCCCCAGGGGGGTCACTCACCCCTCCACTTT. Its translation is CASSYPQGGHSPLHF. The rearrangement joins TRBV6-2 or TRBV6-3 to TRBJ1-6; TRBD1 matches 7 bases. This CDR3 comprises 15 residues. V shed 2 bases and J 10 bases; nucleotides not matched to a gene: 8. CDR1 and CDR2 (germline): MNHEY, SVGEGT.